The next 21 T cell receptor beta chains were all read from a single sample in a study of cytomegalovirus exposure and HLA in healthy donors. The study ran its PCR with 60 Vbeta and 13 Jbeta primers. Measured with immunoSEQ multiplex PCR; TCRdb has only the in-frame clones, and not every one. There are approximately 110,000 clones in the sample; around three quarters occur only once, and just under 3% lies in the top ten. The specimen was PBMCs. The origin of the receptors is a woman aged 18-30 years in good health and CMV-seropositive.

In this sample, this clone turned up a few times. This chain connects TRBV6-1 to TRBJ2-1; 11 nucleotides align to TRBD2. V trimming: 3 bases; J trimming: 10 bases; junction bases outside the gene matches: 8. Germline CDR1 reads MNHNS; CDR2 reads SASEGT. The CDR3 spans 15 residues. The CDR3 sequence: CASSDSGRGLREQFF. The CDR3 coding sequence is TGTGCCAGCAGTGATAGCGGGAGGGGGTTAAGGGAGCAGTTCTTC.

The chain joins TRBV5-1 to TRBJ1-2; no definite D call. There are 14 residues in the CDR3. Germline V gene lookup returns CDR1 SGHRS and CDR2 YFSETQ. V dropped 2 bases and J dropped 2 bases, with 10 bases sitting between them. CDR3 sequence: CASSLSPGNYGYTF. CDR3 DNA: TGCGCCAGCAGCTTAAGCCCGGGGAACTATGGCTACACCTTC.

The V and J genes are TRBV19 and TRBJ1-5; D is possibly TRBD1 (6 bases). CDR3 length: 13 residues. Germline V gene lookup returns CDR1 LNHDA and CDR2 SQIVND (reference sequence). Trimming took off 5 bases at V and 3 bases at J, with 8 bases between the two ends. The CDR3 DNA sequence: TGTGCCAGTAGTCGGGACACCAATCAGCCCCAGCATTTT. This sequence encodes CASSRDTNQPQHF.

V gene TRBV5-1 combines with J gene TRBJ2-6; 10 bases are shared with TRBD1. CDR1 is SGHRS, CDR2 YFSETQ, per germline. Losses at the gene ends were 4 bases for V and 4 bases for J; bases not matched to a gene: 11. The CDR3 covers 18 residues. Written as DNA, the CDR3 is TGCGCCAGCAGCACGTTCGCCGGGACAGGGGCCGGGGCCAACGTCCTGACTTTC. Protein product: CASSTFAGTGAGANVLTF.

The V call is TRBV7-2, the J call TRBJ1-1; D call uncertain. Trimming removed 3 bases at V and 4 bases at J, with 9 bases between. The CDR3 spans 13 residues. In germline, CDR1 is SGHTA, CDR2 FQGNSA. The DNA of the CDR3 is TGTGCCAGCAGCTTCGGCGGGAGCACTGAAGCTTTCTTT. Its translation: CASSFGGSTEAFF.

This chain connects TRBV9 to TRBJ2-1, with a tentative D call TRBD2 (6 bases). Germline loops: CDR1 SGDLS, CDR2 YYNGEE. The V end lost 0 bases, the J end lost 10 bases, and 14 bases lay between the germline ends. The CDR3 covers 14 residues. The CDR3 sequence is CASSVGPRLAEQFF. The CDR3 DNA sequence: TGTGCCAGCAGCGTAGGGCCCCGCCTAGCGGAGCAGTTCTTC.

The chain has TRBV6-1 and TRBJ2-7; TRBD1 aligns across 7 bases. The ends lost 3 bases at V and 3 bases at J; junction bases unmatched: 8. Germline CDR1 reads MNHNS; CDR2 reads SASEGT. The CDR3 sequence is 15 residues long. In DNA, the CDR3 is TGTGCCAGCAGTGATCCCTACGACAGGGTCTACGAGCAGTACTTC. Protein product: CASSDPYDRVYEQYF.

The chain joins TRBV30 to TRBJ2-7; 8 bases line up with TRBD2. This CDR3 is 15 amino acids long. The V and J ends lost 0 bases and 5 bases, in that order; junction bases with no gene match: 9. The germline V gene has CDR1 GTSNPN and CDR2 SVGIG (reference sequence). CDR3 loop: CAWSVRSGRWDEQYF. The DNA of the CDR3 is TGTGCCTGGAGTGTACGGAGCGGGAGATGGGACGAGCAGTACTTC.

CDR3 sequence reads: CASSLERSYEQYF. Written as DNA, the CDR3 is TGTGCCAGCAGCTTGGAGCGCTCCTACGAGCAGTACTTC. This chain joins TRBV5-4 and TRBJ2-5; D gene ambiguous. The DNA end favors TRBJ2-7, so the J call may be wrong. Germline CDR1 is SGHNT and CDR2 is YYREEE (reference sequence). The length of the CDR3 is 13 residues.

In DNA, the CDR3 is TGTGCCAGCAGCTCCCTACAGGGGAGCGGGGAGCTGTTTTTT. Its translation is CASSSLQGSGELFF. V gene TRBV7-8 combines with J gene TRBJ2-2; 7 bases match TRBD1. The CDR3 has 14 amino acids. Germline CDR1 is SGHVS and CDR2 is FQNEAQ. Germline trimming cut 4 bases from V and 7 bases from J; bases unmatched to any gene: 6.

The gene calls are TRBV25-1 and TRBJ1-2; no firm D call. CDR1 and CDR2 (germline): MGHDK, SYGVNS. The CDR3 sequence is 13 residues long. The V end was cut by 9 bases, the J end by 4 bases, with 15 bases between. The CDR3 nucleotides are TGTGCCAGTCGGGCGGGTCTAAGCTATGGCTACACCTTC. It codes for CASRAGLSYGYTF.

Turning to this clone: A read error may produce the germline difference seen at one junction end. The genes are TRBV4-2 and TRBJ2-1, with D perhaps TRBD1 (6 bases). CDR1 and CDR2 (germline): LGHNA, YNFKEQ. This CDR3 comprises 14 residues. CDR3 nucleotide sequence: TGTGCCAGCAGCCAAGATACCGGGGACAATAAGCAGTTCTTC. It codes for CASSQDTGDNKQFF.

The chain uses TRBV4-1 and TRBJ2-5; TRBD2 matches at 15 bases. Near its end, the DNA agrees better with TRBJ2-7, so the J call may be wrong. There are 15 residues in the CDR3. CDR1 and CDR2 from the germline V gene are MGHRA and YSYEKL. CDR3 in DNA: TGCGCCAGCAGCCAGGGACTAGCGGGAGGCTACGAGCAGTACTTC. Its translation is CASSQGLAGGYEQYF.

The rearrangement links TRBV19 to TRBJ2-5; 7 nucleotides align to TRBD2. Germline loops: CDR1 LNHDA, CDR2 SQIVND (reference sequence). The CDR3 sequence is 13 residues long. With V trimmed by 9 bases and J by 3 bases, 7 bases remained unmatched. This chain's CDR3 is CASRNGGKETQYF. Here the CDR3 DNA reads TGTGCCAGCCGGAACGGGGGGAAAGAGACCCAGTACTTC. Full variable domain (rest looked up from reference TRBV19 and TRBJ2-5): DGGITQSPKYLFRKEGQNVTLSCEQNLNHDAMYWYRQDPGQGLRLIYYSQIVNDFQKGDIAEGYSVSREKKESFPLTVTSAQKNPTAFYLCASRNGGKETQYFGPGTRLLVL.

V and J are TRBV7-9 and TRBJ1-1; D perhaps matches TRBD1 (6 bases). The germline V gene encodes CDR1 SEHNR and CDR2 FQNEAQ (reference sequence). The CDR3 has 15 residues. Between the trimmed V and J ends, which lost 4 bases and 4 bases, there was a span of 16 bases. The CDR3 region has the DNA TGTGCCAGCAGCTCAGACACAGGGTTTCCCACTGAAGCTTTCTTT. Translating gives CASSSDTGFPTEAFF.

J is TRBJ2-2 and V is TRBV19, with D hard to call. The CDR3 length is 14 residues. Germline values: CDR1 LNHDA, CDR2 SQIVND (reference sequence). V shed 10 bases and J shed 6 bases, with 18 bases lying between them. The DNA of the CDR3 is TGTGCCACACTAAACCCGCAGTCCGCCGGGGAGCTGTTTTTT. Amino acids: CATLNPQSAGELFF.

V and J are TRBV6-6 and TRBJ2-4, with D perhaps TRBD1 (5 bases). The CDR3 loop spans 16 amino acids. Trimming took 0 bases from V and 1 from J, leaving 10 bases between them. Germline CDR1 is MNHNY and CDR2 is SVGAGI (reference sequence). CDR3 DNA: TGTGCCAGCAGTTACTCCGACAGTATGGCCAAAAACATTCAGTACTTC. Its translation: CASSYSDSMAKNIQYF.

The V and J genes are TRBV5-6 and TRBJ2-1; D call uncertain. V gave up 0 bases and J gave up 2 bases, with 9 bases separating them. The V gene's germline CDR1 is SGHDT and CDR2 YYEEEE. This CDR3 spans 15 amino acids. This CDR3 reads CASSLDIPTYNEQFF. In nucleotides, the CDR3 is TGTGCCAGCAGCTTGGACATTCCGACCTACAATGAGCAGTTCTTC.

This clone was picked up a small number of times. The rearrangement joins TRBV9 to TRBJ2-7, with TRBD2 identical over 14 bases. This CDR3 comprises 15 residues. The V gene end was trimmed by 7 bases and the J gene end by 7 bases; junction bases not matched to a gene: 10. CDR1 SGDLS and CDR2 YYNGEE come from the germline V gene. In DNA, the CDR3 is TGTGCCAGCGGAATGGGGACTAGCGGGAGAAGTGAGCAGTACTTC. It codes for CASGMGTSGRSEQYF.

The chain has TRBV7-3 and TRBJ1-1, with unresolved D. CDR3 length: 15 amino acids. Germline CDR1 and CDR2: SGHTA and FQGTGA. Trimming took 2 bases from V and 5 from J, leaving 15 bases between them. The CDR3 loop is CASSLRPGEETEAFF. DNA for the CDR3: TGTGCCAGCAGCTTACGACCGGGAGAGGAGACTGAAGCTTTCTTT.

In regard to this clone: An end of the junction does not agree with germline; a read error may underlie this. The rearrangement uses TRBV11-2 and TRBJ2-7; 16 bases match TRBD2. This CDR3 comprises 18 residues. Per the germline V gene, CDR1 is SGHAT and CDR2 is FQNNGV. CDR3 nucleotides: TGTGCCATCAGCGCCGTCCGGGGACTAGCGGGAGGGCCTAAGGAGCAGTACTTC. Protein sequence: CAISAVRGLAGGPKEQYF.